Following are 19 T cell receptor beta chains from one sample sequenced in a study of T cell repertoires in cytomegalovirus infection. These receptors have no identified antigens. TCRdb redid the calling of the reads with MiXCR, one entry per CDR3 protein. Among 450,000 to 600,000 distinct CDR3 sequences, 25% to 35% were seen once, and the ten largest hold roughly 17%. The sequenced sample was cultured PBMCs, obtained from culture after CMV antigen stimulation. The origin of the receptors is a human donor in good health (CMV status not recorded). Some clones in this sample may be carry-over from other donors' samples.

This rearrangement joins TRBV20-1 to TRBJ2-2; 11 bases match TRBD1. This CDR3 has 14 residues. Germline V gene lookup returns CDR1 DFQATT and CDR2 SNEGSKA (reference sequence). V dropped 3 bases and J dropped 7; count of bases not matched to a gene: 4. In DNA form, the CDR3 reads TGCAGTGCTAGGGACAGGGGGCGCTTCGGGGAGCTGTTTTTT. Translation gives CSARDRGRFGELFF.

Many counts were recorded for this clonotype. The rearrangement links TRBV10-1 to TRBJ2-5; TRBD2 agrees at 8 bases. The CDR3 runs 15 residues. Germline CDR1 reads WNHNN; CDR2 reads SYGVQD (reference sequence). The J segment lost 2 bases and the V segment lost 4 bases, leaving 6 bases of the junction unmatched. Written as DNA, the CDR3 is TGCGCCAGCAGTGCGGGAGGGAGAGAACAAGAGACCCAGTACTTC. Encoded protein: CASSAGGREQETQYF.

V usage is TRBV6-2 or TRBV6-3 and J usage is TRBJ2-7; 7 bases agree with TRBD2. Trimming took 5 bases from V and 1 from J; bases not matched to a gene: 8. CDR1 MNHEY and CDR2 SVGEGT come from the germline V gene. The CDR3 length is 15 residues. CDR3 in DNA: TGTGCCAGCAGTCCCGCGGGAGAAGGGTCCTACGAGCAGTACGTC. Translated, it gives CASSPAGEGSYEQYV.

This clonotype has a handful of counts. V usage is TRBV7-2 and J usage is TRBJ2-6; 8 bases agree with TRBD1. This CDR3 contains 19 residues. Germline values: CDR1 SGHTA, CDR2 FQGNSA. V shed 1 base and J 0 bases; nucleotides not matched to a gene: 8. DNA of the CDR3: TGTGCCAGCAGCTTAGTAAGGACAGGGTCGCTCTCTGGGGCCAACGTCCTGACTTTC. This codes for CASSLVRTGSLSGANVLTF.

The V call is TRBV3-1, the J call TRBJ2-7; 8 nucleotides match TRBD1. Trimming at V came to 0 bases and at J to 2 bases, leaving 3 bases not matched to a gene. Per germline, CDR1 LGHDT and CDR2 YNNKEL (reference sequence). The CDR3 consists of 15 residues. Here the CDR3 DNA reads TGTGCCAGCAGCCAAGAATCAGGGGGCCCCTACGAGCAGTACTTC. Translated, it gives CASSQESGGPYEQYF.

The chain has TRBV29-1 and TRBJ2-1, with 10 bases aligning to TRBD2. This CDR3 contains 14 residues. Germline trimming cut 5 bases from V and 3 bases from J; bases unmatched to any gene: 4. CDR1 is SQVTM, CDR2 ANQGSEA, per germline. The CDR3 sequence: CSVLAGDYYNEQFF. The CDR3 DNA reads as TGCAGCGTTCTAGCGGGGGACTACTACAATGAGCAGTTCTTC.

This clonotype was seen more than once but under ten times. The V call is TRBV6-6, the J call TRBJ2-7; 11 nucleotides agree with TRBD2. Germline lookup yields CDR1 MNHNY and CDR2 SVGAGI (reference sequence). Trimming cost V 2 bases and J 3 bases; bases outside gene matches: 3. The CDR3 spans 15 residues. CDR3 DNA: TGTGCCAGCAGTTACCCGGGGACTAGCGGCTACGAGCAGTACTTC. As protein: CASSYPGTSGYEQYF.

The chain joins TRBV7-3 to TRBJ2-3; maybe TRBD1 (5 bases). V was clipped by 0 bases and J by 4 bases, with 8 bases between them. The V gene's germline CDR1 is SGHTA and CDR2 FQGTGA. This CDR3 is built from 14 residues. The CDR3 DNA sequence: TGTGCCAGCAGCTTAACTGTAGGGGCAGATACGCAGTATTTT. Amino acids: CASSLTVGADTQYF.

This clonotype was observed once. The rearrangement joins TRBV2 to TRBJ2-1; TRBD2 matches at 14 bases. CDR1 and CDR2 (germline): SNHLY, FYNNEI. J gave up 0 bases and V 5 bases, and 12 bases lay outside the gene matches. This CDR3 is 20 amino acids long. The CDR3 bases are TGTGCCAGCAGTATCAGAGGACTAGCGGGAGGCCCACGCTCCTACAATGAGCAGTTCTTC. Translated: CASSIRGLAGGPRSYNEQFF.

The chain has TRBV24-1 and TRBJ2-3; D ambiguous. CDR3 length: 13 amino acids. Trimming left V 3 bases short and J 2 bases short, with 5 bases between. Looked up from germline, CDR1 is KGHDR and CDR2 is SFDVKD. CDR3 sequence (DNA): TGTGCCACCAGTGATCTGATCACAGATACGCAGTATTTT. Translating it yields CATSDLITDTQYF.

The rearrangement links TRBV4-1 to TRBJ2-7; D tentatively reads TRBD1 or TRBD2 (5 bases each). V was pared by 0 bases and J by 3 bases, with 12 bases between. From germline, CDR1 is MGHRA and CDR2 YSYEKL. The CDR3 length is 15 residues. CDR3 sequence: CASSQDSGRFYEQYF. CDR3 DNA: TGCGCCAGCAGCCAAGATTCGGGACGTTTCTACGAGCAGTACTTC.

This clonotype was observed a handful of times. This rearrangement joins TRBV10-1 to TRBJ2-7; D is unclear. The V end lost 0 bases, the J end lost 4 bases, and 13 bases lay between the germline ends. CDR3 length equals 15 residues. In germline, CDR1 is WNHNN, CDR2 SYGVQD (reference sequence). The CDR3 DNA follows: TGCGCCAGCAGTGAGTCGAAACTTGATACTTACGAGCAGTACGTC. Encoded protein: CASSESKLDTYEQYV.

V is TRBV7-2 and J is TRBJ2-7, with D perhaps matching TRBD2 (6 bases). The CDR3 is 13 amino acids. Germline V gene data show CDR1 as SGHTA and CDR2 as FQGNSA. Trimming cost V 2 bases and J 6 bases, with 11 bases left between them. For the CDR3, the DNA is TGTGCCAGCAGCTTATCGGGAGTATCCGAGCAGTACGTC. Its translation: CASSLSGVSEQYV.

This clonotype was picked up many times. The gene calls are TRBV7-2 and TRBJ1-5, with D tentatively TRBD1 (5 bases). V lost 1 base to trimming and J lost 3 bases, with 10 bases between them. From germline, CDR1 is SGHTA and CDR2 FQGNSA. The CDR3 sequence is 15 residues long. CDR3 residues: CASSLGRTTNQPQHF. The CDR3 DNA reads TGTGCCAGCAGCTTAGGAAGGACAACCAATCAGCCCCAGCATTTT.

The genes are TRBV12-3 or TRBV12-4 and TRBJ2-5; the match to TRBD2 covers 9 bases. The CDR3 is 17 residues long. Losses at the gene ends were 6 bases for V and 3 bases for J; bases not matched to a gene: 14. The CDR3 coding sequence is TGTGCCAGCAGCCTTGGGGCTTTGTTAGCGGGGGAAGAGACCCAGTACTTC. Translated: CASSLGALLAGEETQYF.

The chain links TRBV27 to TRBJ1-6; no clear D. V dropped 7 bases and J dropped 8 bases, with 21 bases sitting between them. The germline V gene has CDR1 MNHEY and CDR2 SMNVEV (reference sequence). This CDR3 has 16 amino acids. The CDR3 DNA reads as TGTGCCAGCACCCTGTGGGGAAGGTCCCTACATTCACCCCTCCACTTT. Translation: CASTLWGRSLHSPLHF.

This clonotype appeared a few times. The chain recombines TRBV4-3 with TRBJ2-1; 7 nucleotides match TRBD2. The CDR3 contains 16 residues. J lost 12 bases, V lost 1 base, and 15 bases had no gene match. Germline V gene lookup returns CDR1 LGHNA and CDR2 YSLEER. CDR3 bases: TGCGCCAGCAGCCAAGGGGACTACGAAGAGACCCTGGGGCAGTTCTTC. Protein sequence: CASSQGDYEETLGQFF.

This clonotype was picked up a small number of times. The rearrangement links TRBV7-6 to TRBJ1-2, with a possible D match to TRBD1 (6 bases). CDR1 and CDR2 (germline): SGHVS, FNYEAQ. Between the trimmed V and J ends, which lost 0 bases and 1 base, there was a span of 12 bases. The CDR3 length is 16 residues. As DNA, the CDR3 is TGTGCCAGCAGCTTAGCGCAGGCAGGGGATAACTATGGCTACACCTTC. It codes for CASSLAQAGDNYGYTF.

The chain employs TRBV27 and TRBJ2-7, with 7 bases that match TRBD1. V was clipped by 10 bases and J by 3 bases; unmatched bases: 9. Germline-derived CDR1 and CDR2 are MNHEY and SMNVEV (reference sequence). The CDR3 has 13 amino acids. The CDR3 is CATRDSGNYEQYV. CDR3 nucleotide sequence: TGTGCCACCAGGGACAGCGGCAACTACGAGCAGTACGTC.